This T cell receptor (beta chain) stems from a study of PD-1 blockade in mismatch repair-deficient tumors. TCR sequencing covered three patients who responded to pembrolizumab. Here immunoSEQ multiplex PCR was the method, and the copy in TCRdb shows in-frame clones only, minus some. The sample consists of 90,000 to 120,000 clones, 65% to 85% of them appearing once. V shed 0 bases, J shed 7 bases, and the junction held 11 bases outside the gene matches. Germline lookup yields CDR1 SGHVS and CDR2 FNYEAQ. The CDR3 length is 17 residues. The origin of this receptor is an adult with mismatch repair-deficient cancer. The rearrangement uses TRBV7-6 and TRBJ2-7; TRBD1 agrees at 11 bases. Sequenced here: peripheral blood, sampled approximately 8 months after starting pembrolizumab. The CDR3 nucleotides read TGTGCCAGCAGCTTAGCTCCCGGCGGACAGGGGGCGCGTGAGCAGTACTTC. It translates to CASSLAPGGQGAREQYF.